Listed below are T cell receptor beta chains from one sample, sequenced in a study of naive and memory T cell subsets. TCRdb re-derived calls from the UMI-ligation and nested PCR reads in MiXCR, one entry per CDR3 protein. Of over 90,000 distinct CDR3 sequences listed, about 11% are singletons. The sequenced sample was naive CD4+ T cells from blood. These receptors all come from a human donor in good health. Both conserved end residues are part of each CDR3. D genes are given only for firm matches. Not every row has a clone size; where given, it reads once, few, many or a size class.

D gene: NA; clone size: many; V gene: TRBV19; J gene: TRBJ2-2; CDR3 protein: CASRRRERTGELFF; CDR3 DNA: TGTGCCAGCCGCCGCAGGGAACGGACCGGGGAGCTGTTTTTT
D gene: NA; clone size: few; V gene: TRBV6-2/TRBV6-3; J gene: TRBJ1-1; CDR3 protein: CASSYSSSSFRRNTEAFF; CDR3 DNA: TGTGCCAGCAGTTACTCCTCATCCTCCTTCAGGAGGAACACTGAAGCTTTCTTT
D gene: NA; clone size: many; V gene: TRBV6-2/TRBV6-3; J gene: TRBJ2-3; CDR3 protein: CASSYVRDTQYF; CDR3 DNA: TGTGCCAGCAGTTACGTCCGAGATACGCAGTATTTT
D gene: NA; clone size: few; V gene: TRBV6-1; J gene: TRBJ2-5; CDR3 protein: CASSEFGRPQETQYF; CDR3 DNA: TGTGCCAGCAGTGAATTCGGCAGGCCCCAAGAGACCCAGTACTTC
D gene: NA; clone size: many; V gene: TRBV7-9; J gene: TRBJ1-6; CDR3 protein: CASSPHDYSPLHF; CDR3 DNA: TGTGCCAGCAGCCCCCATGATTATTCACCCCTCCACTTT
D gene: TRBD1; clone size: NA; V gene: TRBV3-1; J gene: TRBJ1-5; CDR3 protein: CASSQSQGALNQPQHF; CDR3 DNA: TGTGCCAGCAGCCAATCTCAGGGGGCTCTTAATCAGCCCCAGCATTTT
D gene: NA; clone size: many; V gene: TRBV5-6; J gene: TRBJ2-7; CDR3 protein: CASSLPRMGQSYEQYF; CDR3 DNA: TGTGCCAGCAGCCTCCCTAGAATGGGGCAGAGCTACGAGCAGTACTTC
D gene: NA; clone size: NA; V gene: TRBV6-5; J gene: TRBJ2-4; CDR3 protein: CASSSRAKNIQYF; CDR3 DNA: TGTGCCAGCAGTTCCCGGGCCAAAAACATTCAGTACTTC
D gene: TRBD2; clone size: many; V gene: TRBV2; J gene: TRBJ2-7; CDR3 protein: CASSEARGTTYEQYF; CDR3 DNA: TGTGCCAGCAGTGAAGCGCGGGGGACTACCTACGAGCAGTACTTC
D gene: NA; clone size: few; V gene: TRBV18; J gene: TRBJ2-1; CDR3 protein: CASSPPGVQVGEQFF; CDR3 DNA: TGTGCCAGCTCACCACCGGGAGTACAAGTCGGTGAGCAGTTCTTC
D gene: TRBD2; clone size: NA; V gene: TRBV4-2; J gene: TRBJ2-2; CDR3 protein: CASSQAASGADNTGELFF; CDR3 DNA: TGTGCCAGCAGCCAAGCTGCTAGCGGGGCAGATAACACCGGGGAGCTGTTTTTT
D gene: NA; clone size: NA; V gene: TRBV7-9; J gene: TRBJ1-3; CDR3 protein: CASSTPRGWDGNTIYF; CDR3 DNA: TGTGCCAGCAGCACCCCCCGGGGGTGGGATGGAAACACCATATATTTT
D gene: NA; clone size: NA; V gene: TRBV7-3; J gene: TRBJ2-3; CDR3 protein: CASAPVSTSTDTQYF; CDR3 DNA: TGTGCCAGCGCCCCTGTTAGCACCAGCACAGATACGCAGTATTTT
D gene: NA; clone size: NA; V gene: TRBV19; J gene: TRBJ1-5; CDR3 protein: CASSSSLRTTSQPQHF; CDR3 DNA: TGTGCCAGTAGCTCGAGTCTGAGGACAACCAGTCAGCCCCAGCATTTT
D gene: NA; clone size: NA; V gene: TRBV14; J gene: TRBJ1-2; CDR3 protein: CASSQVGVYGYTF; CDR3 DNA: TGTGCCAGCAGCCAAGTCGGCGTCTATGGCTACACCTTC
D gene: NA; clone size: few; V gene: TRBV30; J gene: TRBJ2-7; CDR3 protein: CAWSGPGKSREQYF; CDR3 DNA: TGTGCCTGGAGTGGGCCAGGGAAGAGTCGGGAGCAGTACTTC
D gene: TRBD2; clone size: NA; V gene: TRBV5-4; J gene: TRBJ2-4; CDR3 protein: CASSLGSAGGVDIQYF; CDR3 DNA: TGTGCCAGCAGCTTGGGATCGGCGGGAGGGGTGGACATTCAGTACTTC
D gene: TRBD2; clone size: few; V gene: TRBV20-1; J gene: TRBJ2-1; CDR3 protein: CSARSGTSSLGEQFF; CDR3 DNA: TGCAGTGCTAGATCCGGGACTAGTAGCCTGGGTGAGCAGTTCTTC